The source of this T cell receptor (beta chain) is a study of molecular identifiers for immune sequencing clone quantification. Per germline, CDR1 MNHEY and CDR2 SMNVEV (reference sequence). The CDR3 contains 14 residues. Note on this clonotype: This may stem from a read error, because a much larger clone lies one nucleotide away.

Using its own MiXCR run on the PCR reads, TCRdb lists one record per CDR3 protein. The table includes 97,000 or so distinct CDR3 sequences, less than 25% detected once. The chain carries TRBV27 and TRBJ2-7, with D perhaps assigned TRBD1 or TRBD2 (5 bases each). Sequences were obtained from naive CD8+ T cells from blood, with Jurkat cell RNA spiked in. This sample's subset: FACS-sorted CD8+CD4-CCR7+CD45RA+ naive T cells. The origin of this receptor is a human donor in good health. Some libraries in this study had Jurkat cell RNA spiked in. CDR3 DNA sequence: TGTGCCAGCAGTTGGGACGCCGGTGCCTACGAGCAGCACTTC. It yields the protein CASSWDAGAYEQHF.